This TCR beta chain appears in the sequencing data of a study of CD8 T cells in ankylosing spondylitis. Germline V gene sequence: CDR1 SGHTA, CDR2 FQGNSA. The length of the CDR3 is 16 residues. V dropped 0 bases and J dropped 4 bases, with 13 bases sitting between them. General study points: Seemingly distinctive of ankylosing spondylitis blood was a TCR beta motif formed by eight highly homologous variants.

About this clonotype itself: What it binds is not known.

TCRdb called the 5' RACE reads again in MiXCR, with one record for every CDR3 protein. The profile shows about 240,000 distinct CDR3 sequences, roughly 8.2% of them singletons. The origin of this receptor is a female donor with ankylosing spondylitis or in good health (not recorded which). The chain employs TRBV7-2 and TRBJ1-5; maybe TRBD1 (5 bases). The sequencing sample was made of blood, either unsorted or a sorted T cell fraction (not recorded which). CDR3 residues: CASSLAGSGGNQPQHF. CDR3 nucleotide sequence: TGTGCCAGCAGCTTAGCTGGCAGCGGGGGAAATCAGCCCCAGCATTTT.